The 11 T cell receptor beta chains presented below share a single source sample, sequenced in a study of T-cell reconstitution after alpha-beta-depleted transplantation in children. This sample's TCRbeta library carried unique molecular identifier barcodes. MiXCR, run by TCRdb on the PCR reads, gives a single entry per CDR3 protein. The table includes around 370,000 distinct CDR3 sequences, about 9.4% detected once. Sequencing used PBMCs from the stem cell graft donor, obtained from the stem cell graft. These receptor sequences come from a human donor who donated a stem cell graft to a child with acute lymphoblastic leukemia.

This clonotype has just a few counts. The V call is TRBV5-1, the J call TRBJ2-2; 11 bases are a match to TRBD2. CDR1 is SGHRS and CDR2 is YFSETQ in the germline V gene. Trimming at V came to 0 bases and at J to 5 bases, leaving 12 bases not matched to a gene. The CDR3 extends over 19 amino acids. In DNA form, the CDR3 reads TGCGCCAGCAGCTTGGTACATCAGCTAGCGGGAGGTCGGACCGGGGAGCTGTTTTTT. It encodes CASSLVHQLAGGRTGELFF.

CDR3 coding DNA: TGTGCCAGCAGTTTACCCCGAGCGGTCACCGGGGAGCTGTTTTTT. Amino acid sequence: CASSLPRAVTGELFF. This rearrangement joins TRBV28 to TRBJ2-2; D might be TRBD2 (5 bases). CDR3 length equals 15 residues. Trimming removed 2 bases at V and 4 bases at J, with 11 bases between. Germline V CDR1 and CDR2: MDHEN, SYDVKM. The full variable domain, completed using reference TRBV28 and TRBJ2-2, is DVKVTQSSRYLVKRTGEKVFLECVQDMDHENMFWYRQDPGLGLRLIYFSYDVKMKEKGDIPEGYSVSREKKERFSLILESASTNQTSMYLCASSLPRAVTGELFFGEGSRLTVL.

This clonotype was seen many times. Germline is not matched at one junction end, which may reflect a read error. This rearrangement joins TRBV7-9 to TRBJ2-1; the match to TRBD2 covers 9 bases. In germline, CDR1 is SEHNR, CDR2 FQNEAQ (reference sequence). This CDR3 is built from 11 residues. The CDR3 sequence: CASTRQREVYF. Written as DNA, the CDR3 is TGTGCCAGCACTAGACAGCGGGAGGTTTACTTC.

Here the CDR3 reads CASSLLGQGYQETQYF. The CDR3 DNA sequence: TGTGCCAGCAGTTTATTGGGACAGGGGTACCAAGAGACCCAGTACTTC. The chain recombines TRBV12-3 or TRBV12-4 with TRBJ2-5; 10 bases fit TRBD1. The V gene end was trimmed by 2 bases and the J gene end by 0 bases; junction bases not matched to a gene: 3. This CDR3 is 16 amino acids long.

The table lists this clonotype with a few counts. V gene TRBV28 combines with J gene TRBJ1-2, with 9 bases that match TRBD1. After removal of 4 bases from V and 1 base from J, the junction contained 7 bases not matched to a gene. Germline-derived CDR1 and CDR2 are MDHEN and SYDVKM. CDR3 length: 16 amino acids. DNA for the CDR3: TGTGCCAGCAGTTCCTCGGGACAGGGTCTTAACTATGGCTACACCTTC. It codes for CASSSSGQGLNYGYTF.

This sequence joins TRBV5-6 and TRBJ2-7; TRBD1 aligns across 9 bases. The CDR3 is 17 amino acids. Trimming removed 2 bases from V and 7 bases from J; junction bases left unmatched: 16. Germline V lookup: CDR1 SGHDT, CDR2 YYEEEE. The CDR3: CASSLYLPDRGLKEQYF. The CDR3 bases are TGTGCCAGCAGCTTATATCTTCCGGACAGGGGATTGAAAGAGCAGTACTTC.

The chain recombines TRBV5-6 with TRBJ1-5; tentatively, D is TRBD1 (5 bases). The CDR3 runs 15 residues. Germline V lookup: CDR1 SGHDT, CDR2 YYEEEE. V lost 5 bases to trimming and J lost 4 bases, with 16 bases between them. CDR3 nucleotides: TGTGCCAGCAGATCAGGGAAGACCTTGAATCAGCCCCAGCATTTT. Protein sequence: CASRSGKTLNQPQHF.

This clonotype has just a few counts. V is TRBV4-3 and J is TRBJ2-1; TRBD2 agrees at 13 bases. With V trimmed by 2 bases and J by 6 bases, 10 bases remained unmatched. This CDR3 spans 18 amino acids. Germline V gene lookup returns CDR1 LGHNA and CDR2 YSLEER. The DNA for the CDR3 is TGCGCCAGCAGCCAAACCTCCGTACTAGCGGGAGGGCCCAATGAGCAGTTCTTC. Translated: CASSQTSVLAGGPNEQFF.

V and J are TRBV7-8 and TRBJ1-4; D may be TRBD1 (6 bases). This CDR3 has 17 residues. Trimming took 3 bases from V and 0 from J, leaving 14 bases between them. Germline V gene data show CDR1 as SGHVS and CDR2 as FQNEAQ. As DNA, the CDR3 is TGTGCCAGCAGCTTTAGCAGGACAGCAGCAACTAATGAAAAACTGTTTTTT. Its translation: CASSFSRTAATNEKLFF.

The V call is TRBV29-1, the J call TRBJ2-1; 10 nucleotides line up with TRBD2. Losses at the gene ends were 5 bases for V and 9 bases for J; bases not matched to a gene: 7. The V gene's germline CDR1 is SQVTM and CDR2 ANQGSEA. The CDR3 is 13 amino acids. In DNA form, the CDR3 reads TGCAGCGTTTGTATCCTAGCGGGAGTTGAGCAGTTCTTC. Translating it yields CSVCILAGVEQFF.

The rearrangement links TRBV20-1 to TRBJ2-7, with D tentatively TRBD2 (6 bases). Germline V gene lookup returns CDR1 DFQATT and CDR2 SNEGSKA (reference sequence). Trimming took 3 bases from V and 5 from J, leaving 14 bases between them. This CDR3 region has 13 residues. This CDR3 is CSASQREPNEQYF. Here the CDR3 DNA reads TGCAGTGCTAGTCAACGGGAGCCCAACGAGCAGTACTTC.